This T cell receptor beta chain was retrieved from a study of T cell responses to AZD1222 COVID-19 vaccine. The study, taken as a whole, reports: Close to half of all spike-specific TCRs reportedly target regions of the variants that are unmutated.

To note about this clone: Antigen specificity is unknown.

CDR3 length equals 12 residues. The V end was cut by 9 bases, the J end by 2 bases, with 5 bases between. Germline lookup yields CDR1 MNHEY and CDR2 SMNVEV (reference sequence). Clones were read by immunoSEQ multiplex PCR, and TCRdb kept only the in-frame ones, dropping some. The sample has 100,000 to 150,000 clones, approximately 90% seen once. Material: peripheral blood, obtained on day 0 of MenACWY control vaccination. This receptor was obtained from an adult in good health. This chain links TRBV27 with TRBJ2-6; D ambiguous. This chain's CDR3 is CASTTGANVLTF. DNA of the CDR3: TGTGCCAGTACGACTGGGGCCAACGTCCTGACTTTC. The whole variable domain, remainder taken from reference TRBV27 and TRBJ2-6, is EAQVTQNPRYLITVTGKKLTVTCSQNMNHEYMSWYRQDPGLGLRQIYYSMNVEVTDKGDVPEGYKVSRKEKRNFPLILESPSPNQTSLYFCASTTGANVLTFGAGSRLTVL.